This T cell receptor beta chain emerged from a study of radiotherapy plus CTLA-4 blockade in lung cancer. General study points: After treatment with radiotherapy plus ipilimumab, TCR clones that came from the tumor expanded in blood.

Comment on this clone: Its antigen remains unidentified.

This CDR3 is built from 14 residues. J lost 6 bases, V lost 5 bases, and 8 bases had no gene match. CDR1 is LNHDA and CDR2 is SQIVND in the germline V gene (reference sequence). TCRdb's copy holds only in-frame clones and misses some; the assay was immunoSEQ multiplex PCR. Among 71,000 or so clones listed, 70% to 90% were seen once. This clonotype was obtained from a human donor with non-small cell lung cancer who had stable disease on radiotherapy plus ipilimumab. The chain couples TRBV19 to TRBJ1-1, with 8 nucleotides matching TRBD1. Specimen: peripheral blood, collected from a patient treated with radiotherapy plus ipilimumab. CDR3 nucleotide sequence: TGTGCCAGTAGTGCCGGACAGGGTGGCGCTGAAGCTTTCTTT. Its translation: CASSAGQGGAEAFF. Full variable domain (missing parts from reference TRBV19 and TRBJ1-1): DGGITQSPKYLFRKEGQNVTLSCEQNLNHDAMYWYRQDPGQGLRLIYYSQIVNDFQKGDIAEGYSVSREKKESFPLTVTSAQKNPTAFYLCASSAGQGGAEAFFGQGTRLTVV.